This passage covers 28 T cell receptor beta chains from one sample sequenced in a study of long-term antiretroviral therapy in people with HIV. The immunoSEQ assay was v3.0, run at survey level. Assay used: immunoSEQ multiplex PCR; TCRdb lists only in-frame clones, some missing. The sample contains around 25,000 clones, 90% to 95% of which appear only once. Sample: unsorted PBMCs, taken around 5 years after starting antiretroviral therapy. The source of these receptors is a woman in her forties or fifties with HIV.

This chain joins TRBV19 and TRBJ1-2; TRBD1 aligns across 7 bases. The CDR3 sequence is 15 residues long. The germline gives CDR1 LNHDA, CDR2 SQIVND (reference sequence). With V trimmed by 9 bases and J by 0 bases, 10 bases remained unmatched. CDR3 sequence (DNA): TGTGCCAGCACAACAGGGGTCGTAGCTAACTATGGCTACACCTTC. This encodes CASTTGVVANYGYTF.

A single count supports this clone. This chain uses TRBV19 with TRBJ2-5; 9 positions agree with TRBD2. V shed 7 bases, J shed 2 bases, and the junction held 5 bases outside the gene matches. Germline V gene sequence: CDR1 LNHDA, CDR2 SQIVND (reference sequence). This CDR3 is 14 amino acids long. CDR3 DNA: TGTGCCAGTAACAGCGGGAGGTCTCAAGAGACCCAGTACTTC. Amino acid sequence: CASNSGRSQETQYF.

The chain couples TRBV15 to TRBJ1-1, with D uncertain. The germline V gene encodes CDR1 LNHNV and CDR2 YYDKDF (reference sequence). Trimming cost V 0 bases and J 3 bases, with 5 bases left between them. The CDR3 runs to 13 residues. The CDR3 DNA is TGTGCCACCAGCAGAGATACGGACACTGAAGCTTTCTTT. Residues: CATSRDTDTEAFF.

This sequence joins TRBV16 and TRBJ1-5; D gene unclear. V was shortened by 5 bases and J by 2 bases, with 7 bases between the two germline ends. This CDR3 is 13 amino acids long. CDR1 and CDR2 (germline): KGHSY, FQNENV. The CDR3 is CASSRVGNQPQHF. The CDR3, as DNA: TGTGCCAGCAGCAGGGTTGGCAATCAGCCCCAGCATTTT.

V gene TRBV9 combines with J gene TRBJ2-3; 11 bases map to TRBD1. J gave up 2 bases and V 4 bases, and 15 bases lay outside the gene matches. Germline V CDR1 and CDR2: SGDLS, YYNGEE. The CDR3 spans 19 residues. The CDR3 DNA follows: TGTGCCAGCAGCACCCTCGGACAGGGGGCGATTTGGGACACAGATACGCAGTATTTT. Its translation is CASSTLGQGAIWDTDTQYF.

The V and J genes are TRBV4-3 and TRBJ2-7; 9 positions match TRBD2. J was trimmed by 1 base and V by 1 base; bases with no gene match: 2. Germline loops: CDR1 LGHNA, CDR2 YSLEER. CDR3 length: 15 amino acids. CDR3 coding DNA: TGCGCCAGCAGCCAAGTAGCGGGAGCTTCCTACGAGCAGTACTTC. This gives the protein CASSQVAGASYEQYF.

Of note for this clone: Mismatch with germline at one junction end may stem from a read error. The J gene is TRBJ2-7, the V gene TRBV25-1; the D is unclear. CDR1 is MGHDK, CDR2 SYGVNS, per germline. The CDR3 contains 9 residues. This chain's CDR3 is CASSDPGAF. CDR3 bases: TGTGCCAGCAGTGATCCCGGTGCATTC.

The rearrangement joins TRBV27 to TRBJ2-7; D tentatively fits TRBD1 or TRBD2 (5 bases each). Germline-derived CDR1 and CDR2 are MNHEY and SMNVEV (reference sequence). The V end lost 0 bases, the J end lost 0 bases, and 6 bases lay between the germline ends. This CDR3 region has 14 residues. In DNA, the CDR3 is TGTGCCAGCAGTTTATCGGGGGACTCCTACGAGCAGTACTTC. This sequence encodes CASSLSGDSYEQYF.

The V call is TRBV29-1, the J call TRBJ1-1; no reliable D call. V shed 5 bases and J shed 3 bases, with 7 bases lying between them. The germline CDR1 and CDR2 sequences are SQVTM and ANQGSEA. The CDR3 loop spans 11 amino acids. In nucleotides, the CDR3 is TGCAGCGTTTCAGAGTACACTGAAGCTTTCTTT. Translating it yields CSVSEYTEAFF.

For this clone: A read error may account for a junction end that differs from germline. At the DNA level, this CDR3 is encoded by other sequences in the same sample as well. V gene TRBV6-1 combines with J gene TRBJ2-3; tentatively, D is TRBD2 (5 bases). Germline V gene sequence: CDR1 MNHNS, CDR2 SASEGT. CDR3 size: 14 residues. This chain's CDR3 is CASSRGSDTHTQYF. CDR3 nucleotide sequence: TGTGCCAGCAGTCGAGGGTCCGACACACATACACAGTATTTT.

The V and J genes are TRBV7-6 and TRBJ2-5; D is tentatively TRBD1 or TRBD2 (5 bases each). V lost 5 bases and J 5 bases, leaving 18 bases between the germline ends. From germline, CDR1 is SGHVS and CDR2 FNYEAQ. CDR3 length: 15 residues. CDR3 in amino acids: CASSRGGGVGETQYF. The CDR3 nucleotides read TGTGCCAGCAGCCGCGGTGGGGGAGTAGGGGAGACCCAGTACTTC.

This clone was observed a single time. V and J are TRBV11-3 and TRBJ2-5; 14 nucleotides match TRBD2. V was pared by 5 bases and J by 2 bases, with 4 bases of the junction left unmatched. The CDR3 loop spans 16 amino acids. The germline V gene encodes CDR1 SGHNT and CDR2 YENEEA. The CDR3 DNA reads as TGTGCCAGCAGCCGGGGACTAGCGGGAGCGCAAGAGACCCAGTACTTC. Translated: CASSRGLAGAQETQYF.

J is TRBJ1-2 and V is TRBV5-6; 10 bases fit TRBD1. Germline-derived CDR1 and CDR2 are SGHDT and YYEEEE. The V gene end was trimmed by 0 bases and the J gene end by 8 bases; junction bases not matched to a gene: 10. The CDR3 has 16 residues. For the CDR3, the DNA is TGTGCCAGCAGCTTGGAATTTGGGGGACAGGGGCAAGGCTACACCTTC. Protein sequence: CASSLEFGGQGQGYTF.

The rearrangement uses TRBV2 and TRBJ2-7; maybe TRBD2 (6 bases). Germline lookup yields CDR1 SNHLY and CDR2 FYNNEI. The CDR3 is 17 residues long. V gave up 2 bases and J gave up 0 bases, with 17 bases separating them. The CDR3 spells CASSEWDREWLSYEQYF. Written as DNA, the CDR3 is TGTGCCAGCAGTGAATGGGATCGGGAGTGGCTCTCCTACGAGCAGTACTTC.

The chain couples TRBV25-1 to TRBJ1-4; unclear D gene. Germline CDR1 and CDR2: MGHDK and SYGVNS. The CDR3 has 13 residues. With 2 bases removed from V and 7 bases from J, the gap between germline ends came to 8 bases. The CDR3 spells CASSEGEGEKLFF. The CDR3 nucleotides read TGTGCCAGCAGTGAAGGGGAGGGTGAAAAACTGTTTTTT.

The chain couples TRBV5-6 to TRBJ2-1; no clear D gene. CDR1 and CDR2 (germline): SGHDT, YYEEEE. This CDR3 spans 14 amino acids. The germline V and J ends were trimmed by 6 bases and 8 bases, with 18 bases remaining between them. The CDR3 is CASKLSDGGHEQFF. In nucleotides, the CDR3 is TGTGCCAGCAAGCTTTCGGACGGCGGTCATGAGCAGTTCTTC.

The V call is TRBV14, the J call TRBJ2-7, with TRBD1 matching over 7 bases. CDR3 length equals 17 residues. Unmatched junction bases numbered 15, after V lost 0 bases and J lost 7 bases. In germline, CDR1 is SGHDN, CDR2 FVKESK. CDR3 in DNA: TGTGCCAGCAGCCAAGATCGTCCGGGACAGATCCTACGGGAGCAGTACTTC. This sequence encodes CASSQDRPGQILREQYF.

The chain links TRBV29-1 to TRBJ2-2; no clear D gene. The V end lost 6 bases, the J end lost 7 bases, and 12 bases lay between the germline ends. CDR3 size: 12 residues. CDR1 and CDR2 from the germline V gene are SQVTM and ANQGSEA. The CDR3 reads CSVQMLGGELFF. DNA of the CDR3: TGCAGCGTCCAGATGTTGGGCGGGGAGCTGTTTTTT.

This clone was seen only a few times. The chain recombines TRBV1 with TRBJ2-1; the table's D call of TRBD2 was not tested on the DNA. TRBV1 is designated a pseudogene. CDR3 size: 13 residues. CDR3 protein: CTSSGTTHNEQFF. The CDR3 DNA reads as TGCACCAGCAGCGGGACTACCCACAATGAGCAGTTCTTC.

V is TRBV11-2 and J is TRBJ1-1, with D perhaps matching TRBD1 (5 bases). Germline V gene data show CDR1 as SGHAT and CDR2 as FQNNGV. This CDR3 comprises 14 residues. Between the trimmed V and J ends, which lost 6 bases and 2 bases, there was a span of 13 bases. The DNA of the CDR3 is TGTGCCAGCAGAGCGGGCCAGGGTAACACTGAAGCTTTCTTT. It is translated as CASRAGQGNTEAFF.

The J gene is TRBJ2-5, the V gene TRBV29-1; D might be TRBD2 (6 bases). V dropped 4 bases and J dropped 2 bases, with 8 bases sitting between them. CDR1 is SQVTM, CDR2 ANQGSEA, per germline. CDR3 size: 12 residues. Here the CDR3 reads CSVVEGQETQYF. As DNA, the CDR3 is TGCAGCGTTGTGGAGGGACAAGAGACCCAGTACTTC. Full variable domain (remainder filled in from reference TRBV29-1 and TRBJ2-5): SAVISQKPSRDICQRGTSLTIQCQVDSQVTMMFWYRQQPGQSLTLIATANQGSEATYESGFVIDKFPISRPNLTFSTLTVSNMSPEDSSIYLCSVVEGQETQYFGPGTRLLVL.

This clone showed up just once. The V gene is TRBV11-1, the J gene TRBJ2-7; D tentatively fits TRBD1 or TRBD2 (5 bases each). CDR3 length: 13 residues. Between the trimmed V and J ends, which lost 5 bases and 2 bases, there was a span of 10 bases. Looked up from germline, CDR1 is SGHAT and CDR2 is FQDESV (reference sequence). The CDR3 bases are TGTGCCAGCAGCCGGGACCTCGCCTACGAGCAGTACTTC. This codes for CASSRDLAYEQYF.

This clone was counted a single time. The chain employs TRBV6-5 and TRBJ1-1, with TRBD1 identical over 8 bases. Germline assignment: CDR1 MNHEY and CDR2 SVGAGI. V shed 5 bases and J 4 bases; nucleotides not matched to a gene: 9. CDR3 length equals 15 residues. The CDR3 loop reads CASSLSQTGVTEAFF. Here the CDR3 DNA reads TGTGCCAGCAGTCTCTCCCAGACAGGGGTCACTGAAGCTTTCTTT.

The chain joins TRBV5-1 to TRBJ1-4; the match to TRBD1 covers 7 bases. Germline assignment: CDR1 SGHRS and CDR2 YFSETQ. V lost 3 bases and J lost 1; bases outside the gene matches: 3. The CDR3 covers 15 residues. The CDR3, as DNA: TGCGCCAGCAGCTCGACAGGGCGAACTAATGAAAAACTGTTTTTT. Translation gives CASSSTGRTNEKLFF.

This clone has only one observation. The J gene is TRBJ2-5, the V gene TRBV9, with 13 positions matching TRBD2. Germline CDR1 reads SGDLS; CDR2 reads YYNGEE. The junction had 3 bases not matched to a gene; V was cut back by 4 bases and J by 3 bases. The CDR3 has 15 residues. In DNA form, the CDR3 reads TGTGCCAGCAGCCTCGGGACTAGCGGGAAAGAGACCCAGTACTTC. This gives the protein CASSLGTSGKETQYF.

The V and J genes are TRBV15 and TRBJ2-1; 8 bases match TRBD2. J was trimmed by 5 bases and V by 1 base; bases with no gene match: 4. This CDR3 is built from 15 residues. Germline CDR1 LNHNV, CDR2 YYDKDF (reference sequence). The CDR3 DNA reads as TGTGCCACCAGCAGAGGGAGTAGCGGGAACAATGAGCAGTTCTTC. It codes for CATSRGSSGNNEQFF.

The J gene is TRBJ2-7, the V gene TRBV5-1; 7 bases match TRBD2. The CDR3 is 13 amino acids. V trimming: 4 bases; J trimming: 2 bases; junction bases outside the gene matches: 3. From germline, CDR1 is SGHRS and CDR2 YFSETQ. The CDR3: CASSVTSPYEQYF. CDR3 nucleotide sequence: TGCGCCAGCAGCGTGACTAGCCCCTACGAGCAGTACTTC.

V and J are TRBV5-1 and TRBJ2-1, with 7 positions matching TRBD2. In germline, CDR1 is SGHRS, CDR2 YFSETQ. The CDR3 runs to 16 residues. J was trimmed by 7 bases and V by 6 bases; bases with no gene match: 16. The CDR3 spells CASTPWWSGIENEQFF. The DNA of the CDR3 is TGCGCCAGCACCCCCTGGTGGAGCGGGATAGAGAATGAGCAGTTCTTC.